A selection of T cell receptor beta chains follows, all from one sample in a study of monozygotic twins with cystic fibrosis. The table came from immunoSEQ multiplex PCR; TCRdb's copy has only in-frame clones and leaves some out. The table records 30,000 to 45,000 clones, over 75% of them present only once. The source material was blood. All receptors come from a girl aged 2-9 years with cystic fibrosis. The CDR3 runs from the conserved cysteine through the conserved F or W. Fields, in order: J gene, D gene, clone size, V gene, CDR3 DNA, CDR3 protein. The D gene is left open where the match is weak. Not every row has a clone size; where given, it reads once, few, many or a size class.

TRBJ1-4,.,.,TRBV4-3,TGCGCCAGCAGCCAAGCCCCCCGGGCGTATGGGGCTACTAATGAAAAACTGTTTTTT,CASSQAPRAYGATNEKLFF
TRBJ2-5,.,.,TRBV5-1,TGCGCCACCTCCCGGGCGGGTGCGCGACGAGAAGAGACCCAGTACTTC,CATSRAGARREETQYF
TRBJ2-5,TRBD1,.,TRBV4-2,TGTGCCAGCAGCCAAGCCGGGACAGGGGGCCAAGAGACCCAGTACTTC,CASSQAGTGGQETQYF
TRBJ1-5,.,few,TRBV30,TGTGCCTGGAGTGTACGAGGGCGACAGTTCTATCAGCCCCAGCATTTT,CAWSVRGRQFYQPQHF
TRBJ1-6,TRBD1,few,TRBV14,TGTGCCAGCAGCCACTCAGGGACAGGATCACCCCTCCACTTT,CASSHSGTGSPLHF
TRBJ1-5,.,.,TRBV9,TGTGCCAGCAGCGTAGCCGCCGGCCAGGGTCCCCAGCATTTT,CASSVAAGQGPQHF
TRBJ1-1,.,once,TRBV5-1,TGCGCCAGCAGCTTGTGGGCAGGGAACACTGAAGCTTTCTTT,CASSLWAGNTEAFF
TRBJ1-4,TRBD1,.,TRBV5-1,TGCGCCAGCAGCTGGACAGGGGGCGAAAAACTGTTTTTT,CASSWTGGEKLFF
TRBJ1-5,.,.,TRBV4-1,TGCGCCAGCAGCCAAGGGGGTACGGGGGTTGGTCAGCCCCAGCATTTT,CASSQGGTGVGQPQHF
TRBJ2-1,TRBD2,.,TRBV30,TGTGCCTGGAACCGGGGGGGCCCAGATGAGCAGTTCTTC,CAWNRGGPDEQFF
TRBJ2-2,TRBD2,.,TRBV4-2,TGTGCCAGCACTGTTAGCGGGGGGGCGAACACCGGGGAGCTGTTTTTT,CASTVSGGANTGELFF
TRBJ2-3,TRBD2,.,TRBV29-1,TGCAGCGTTGAAACTACTAGCGGGAGCACAGATACGCAGTATTTT,CSVETTSGSTDTQYF
TRBJ2-1,TRBD1,.,TRBV7-6,TGTGCCAGCGGCCGGGACAGGGTGAACAATGAGCAGTTCTTC,CASGRDRVNNEQFF
TRBJ1-2,.,.,TRBV27,TGTGCCAGCAGGACCCCCAGGGGTTTGAGCTATGGCTACACCTTC,CASRTPRGLSYGYTF
TRBJ2-3,.,.,TRBV7-9,TGTGCCAGCAGCTTAAGGGGAAATACGCAGTATTTT,CASSLRGNTQYF
TRBJ2-3,.,.,TRBV5-6,TGTGCCAGCAGCTTATCAGGGGCAGATACGCAGTATTTT,CASSLSGADTQYF
TRBJ2-2,.,.,TRBV10-3,TGTGCCATCGGACAGAACACCGGGGAGCTGTTTTTT,CAIGQNTGELFF
TRBJ2-7,TRBD1,.,TRBV4-1,TGCGCCAGCAGCCAAGATTCCGCCGGGACAGGGGGTAGCGAGCAGTACTTC,CASSQDSAGTGGSEQYF
TRBJ1-1,TRBD1,.,TRBV5-1,TGCGCCAGCAGTAAAGGACAGGGCGTGAACACTGAAGCTTTCTTT,CASSKGQGVNTEAFF
TRBJ2-3,.,.,TRBV4-3,TGCGCCAGCAGCCCTTCATGGGGGGTAGATACGCAGTATTTT,CASSPSWGVDTQYF
TRBJ1-3,.,.,TRBV9,TGTGCCAGCAGCGTGGGGGAGACCTCTGGAAACACCATATATTTT,CASSVGETSGNTIYF
TRBJ2-3,.,.,TRBV5-4,TGTGCCAGCAGCTTGCCCGGGAGAAGACTCACAGATACGCAGTATTTT,CASSLPGRRLTDTQYF
TRBJ2-7,.,.,TRBV6-6,TGTGCCAGCTCTGAGGAAAACTACGAGCAGTACTTC,CASSEENYEQYF
TRBJ1-5,.,.,TRBV15,TGTGCCACCAGCAGGGGCTATGCCCAGCATTTT,CATSRGYAQHF